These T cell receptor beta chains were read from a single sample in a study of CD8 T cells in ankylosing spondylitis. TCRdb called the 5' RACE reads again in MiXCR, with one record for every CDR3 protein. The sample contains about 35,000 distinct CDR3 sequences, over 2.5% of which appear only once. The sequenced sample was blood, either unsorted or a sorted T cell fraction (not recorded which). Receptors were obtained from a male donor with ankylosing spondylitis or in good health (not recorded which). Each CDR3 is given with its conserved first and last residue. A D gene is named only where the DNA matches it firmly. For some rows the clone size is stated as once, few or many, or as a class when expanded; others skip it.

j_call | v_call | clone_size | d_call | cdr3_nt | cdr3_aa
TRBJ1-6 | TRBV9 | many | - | TGTGCCAGCAGCGAGACGGGGAATTCACCCCTCCACTTT | CASSETGNSPLHF
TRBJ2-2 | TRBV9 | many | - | TGTGCCAGCAGCGTAGGTGCCCAAGGGGAGCTGTTTTTT | CASSVGAQGELFF
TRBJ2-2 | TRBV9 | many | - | TGTGCCAGCAGCGTAGTGGCGGGGATGCCCGGGGAGCTGTTTTTT | CASSVVAGMPGELFF
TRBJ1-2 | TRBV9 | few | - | TGTGCCAGCAGCGTAGCTCCCATGACACCAACGGGGGCTAACTATGGCTACACCTTC | CASSVAPMTPTGANYGYTF
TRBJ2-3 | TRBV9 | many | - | TGTGCCAGCAGCCCGCCAAACACAGATACGCAGTATTTT | CASSPPNTDTQYF
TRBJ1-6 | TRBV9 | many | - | TGTGCCAGCAGCGTAGAGGGGGATTCCTATAATTCACCCCTCCACTTT | CASSVEGDSYNSPLHF
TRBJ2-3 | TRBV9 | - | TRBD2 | TGTGCCAGCACCGGGACTAGCGGCACAGATACGCAGTATTTT | CASTGTSGTDTQYF
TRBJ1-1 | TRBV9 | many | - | TGTGCCAGCAGCCGTACCCGTGGGAGGACTGAAGCTTTCTTT | CASSRTRGRTEAFF
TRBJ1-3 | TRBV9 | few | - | TGTGCCAGCAGCGTAGAGGGGGTACGGAATTCTGGAAACACCATATATTTT | CASSVEGVRNSGNTIYF
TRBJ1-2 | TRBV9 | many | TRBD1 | TGTGCCAGCAGCGTAGGGGACAGGGATGGCTACACCTTC | CASSVGDRDGYTF
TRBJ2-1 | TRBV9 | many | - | TGTGCCAGCAGCCTGGGGGTAGGGGGAGGGAGGACGAATGAGCAGTTCTTC | CASSLGVGGGRTNEQFF
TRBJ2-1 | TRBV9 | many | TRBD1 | TGTGCCAGCAGCCCCCAATGGGGACAGGGAAACAATGAGCAGTTCTTC | CASSPQWGQGNNEQFF
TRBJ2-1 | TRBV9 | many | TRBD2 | TGTGCCAGCAGCGTAGCCGGGGGGGGCCTGAATGAGCAGTTCTTC | CASSVAGGGLNEQFF
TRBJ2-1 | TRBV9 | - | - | TGTGCCAGCAGCGTAGAGTGGGGGGCGGTCAATGAGCAGTTCTTC | CASSVEWGAVNEQFF
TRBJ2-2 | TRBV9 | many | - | TGTGCCAGCAGCGTAGGGCCAGACACCGGGGAGCTGTTTTTT | CASSVGPDTGELFF
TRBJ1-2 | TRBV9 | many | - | TGTGCCAGCAGCGTAGCTACAGGGCAGGACGGCTACACCTTC | CASSVATGQDGYTF
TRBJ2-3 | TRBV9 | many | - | TGTGCCAGCAGCGTAGGGGACCGCACAGATACGCAGTATTTT | CASSVGDRTDTQYF
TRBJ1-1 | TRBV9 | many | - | TGTGCCAGCAGCGTAGCGACGGCCCTGAACACTGAAGCTTTCTTT | CASSVATALNTEAFF
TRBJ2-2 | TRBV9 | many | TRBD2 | TGTGCCAGCAGCGTAGGACTAGCCGAGGGCGGGGAGCTGTTTTTT | CASSVGLAEGGELFF
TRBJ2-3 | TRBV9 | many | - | TGTGCCAGCAGCGTAGTAAAAGAGGGTACGCAGTATTTT | CASSVVKEGTQYF